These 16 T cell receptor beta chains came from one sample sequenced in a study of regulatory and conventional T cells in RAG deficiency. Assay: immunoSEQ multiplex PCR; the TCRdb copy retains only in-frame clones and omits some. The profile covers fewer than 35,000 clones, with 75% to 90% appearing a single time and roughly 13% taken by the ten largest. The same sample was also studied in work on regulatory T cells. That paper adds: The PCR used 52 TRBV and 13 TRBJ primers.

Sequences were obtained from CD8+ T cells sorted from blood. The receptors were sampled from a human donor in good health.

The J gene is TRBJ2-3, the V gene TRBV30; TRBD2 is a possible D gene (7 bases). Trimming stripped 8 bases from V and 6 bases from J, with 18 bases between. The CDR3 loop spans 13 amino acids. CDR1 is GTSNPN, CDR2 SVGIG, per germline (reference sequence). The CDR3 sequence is CAGGAGAGDTQYF. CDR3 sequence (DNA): TGTGCCGGGGGGGCGGGGGCAGGGGATACGCAGTATTTT.

The chain's CDR3 is CASSEAVGNYGYTF. The CDR3 region has the DNA TGTGCCAGCAGTGAAGCGGTTGGGAACTATGGCTACACCTTC. The rearrangement links TRBV2 to TRBJ1-2, with D uncertain. The CDR3 has 14 residues. Germline CDR1 SNHLY, CDR2 FYNNEI. Trimming took off 0 bases at V and 2 bases at J, with 7 bases between the two ends. Together with reference TRBV2 and TRBJ1-2, the CDR3 gives the full variable domain: EPEVTQTPSHQVTQMGQEVILRCVPISNHLYFYWYRQILGQKVEFLVSFYNNEISEKSEIFDDQFSVERPDGSNFTLKIRSTKLEDSAMYFCASSEAVGNYGYTFGSGTRLTVV.

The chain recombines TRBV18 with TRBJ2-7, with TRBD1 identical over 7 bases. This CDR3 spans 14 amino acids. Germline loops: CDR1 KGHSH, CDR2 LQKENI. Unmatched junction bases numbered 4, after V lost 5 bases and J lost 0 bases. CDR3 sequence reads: CASSSGQNSYEQYF. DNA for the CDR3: TGTGCCAGCTCATCGGGACAGAACTCCTACGAGCAGTACTTC.

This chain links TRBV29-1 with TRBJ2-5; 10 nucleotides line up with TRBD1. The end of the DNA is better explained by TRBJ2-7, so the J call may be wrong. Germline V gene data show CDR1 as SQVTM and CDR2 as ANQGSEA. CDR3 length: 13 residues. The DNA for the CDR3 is TGCAGCGCCCGCGACAGGGGGCAGGGCGAGCAGTACTTC. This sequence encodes CSARDRGQGEQYF.

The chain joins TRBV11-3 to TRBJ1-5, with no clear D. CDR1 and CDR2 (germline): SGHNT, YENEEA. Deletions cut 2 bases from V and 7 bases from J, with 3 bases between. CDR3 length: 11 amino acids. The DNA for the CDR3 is TGTGCCAGCAGCTTAACCCAGCCCCAGCATTTT. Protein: CASSLTQPQHF.

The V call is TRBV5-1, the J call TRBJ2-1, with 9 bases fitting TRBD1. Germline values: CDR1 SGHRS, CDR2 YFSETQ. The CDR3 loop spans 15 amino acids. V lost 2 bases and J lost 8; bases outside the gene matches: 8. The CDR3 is CASSFTGQGVHEQFF. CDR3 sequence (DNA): TGCGCCAGCAGCTTCACGGGACAGGGTGTACATGAGCAGTTCTTC. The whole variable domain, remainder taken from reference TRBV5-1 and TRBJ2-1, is KAGVTQTPRYLIKTRGQQVTLSCSPISGHRSVSWYQQTPGQGLQFLFEYFSETQRNKGNFPGRFSGRQFSNSRSEMNVSTLELGDSALYLCASSFTGQGVHEQFFGPGTRLTVL.

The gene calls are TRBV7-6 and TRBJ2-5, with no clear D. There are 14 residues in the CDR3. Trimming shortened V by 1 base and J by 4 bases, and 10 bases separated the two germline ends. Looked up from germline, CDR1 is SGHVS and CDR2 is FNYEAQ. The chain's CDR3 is CASSLEARAETQYF. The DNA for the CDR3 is TGTGCCAGCAGCTTAGAGGCTAGGGCAGAGACCCAGTACTTC.

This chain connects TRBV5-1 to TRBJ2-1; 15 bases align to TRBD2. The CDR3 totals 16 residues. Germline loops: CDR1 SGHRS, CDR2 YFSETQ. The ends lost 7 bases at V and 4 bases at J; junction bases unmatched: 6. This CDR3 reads CASLGLAGGSYNEQFF. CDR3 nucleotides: TGCGCCAGCCTGGGACTAGCGGGGGGAAGTTACAATGAGCAGTTCTTC. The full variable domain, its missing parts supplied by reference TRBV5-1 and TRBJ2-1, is KAGVTQTPRYLIKTRGQQVTLSCSPISGHRSVSWYQQTPGQGLQFLFEYFSETQRNKGNFPGRFSGRQFSNSRSEMNVSTLELGDSALYLCASLGLAGGSYNEQFFGPGTRLTVL.

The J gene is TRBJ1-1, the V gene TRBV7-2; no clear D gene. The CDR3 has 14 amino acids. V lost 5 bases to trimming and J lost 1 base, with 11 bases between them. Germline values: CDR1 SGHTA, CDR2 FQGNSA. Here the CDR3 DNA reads TGTGCCAGCAGCCCGAGTTCAGCGAACACTGAAGCTTTCTTT. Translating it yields CASSPSSANTEAFF.

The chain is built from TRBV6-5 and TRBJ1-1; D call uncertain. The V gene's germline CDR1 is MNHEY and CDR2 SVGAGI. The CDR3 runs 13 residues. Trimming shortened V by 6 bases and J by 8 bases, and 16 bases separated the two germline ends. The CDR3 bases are TGTGCCAGCAGAGGTCTTGAGCCTCCCGAAGCTTTCTTT. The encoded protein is CASRGLEPPEAFF.

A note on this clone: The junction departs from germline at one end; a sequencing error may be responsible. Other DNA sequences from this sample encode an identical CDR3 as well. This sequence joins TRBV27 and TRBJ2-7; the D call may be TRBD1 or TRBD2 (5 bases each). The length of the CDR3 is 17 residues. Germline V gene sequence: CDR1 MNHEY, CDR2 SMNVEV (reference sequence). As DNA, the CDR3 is TGTGCCAGTAGTTTATCCTCCCGAGGGGACGCCTCCTACGAGCAGTACTTC. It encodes CASSLSSRGDASYEQYF.

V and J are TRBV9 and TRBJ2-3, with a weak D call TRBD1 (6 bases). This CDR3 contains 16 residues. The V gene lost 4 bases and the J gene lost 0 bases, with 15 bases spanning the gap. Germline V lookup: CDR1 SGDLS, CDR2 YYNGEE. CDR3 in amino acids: CASSKNGQISTDTQYF. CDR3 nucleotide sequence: TGTGCCAGCAGCAAAAATGGACAGATTAGCACAGATACGCAGTATTTT. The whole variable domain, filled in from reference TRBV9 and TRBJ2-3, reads DSGVTQTPKHLITATGQRVTLRCSPRSGDLSVYWYQQSLDQGLQFLIQYYNGEERAKGNILERFSAQQFPDLHSELNLSSLELGDSALYFCASSKNGQISTDTQYFGPGTRLTVL.

CDR3 sequence: CASSQDSSGGQPQHF. The DNA of the CDR3 is TGCGCCAGCAGCCAAGATAGTTCAGGGGGACAGCCCCAGCATTTT. V is TRBV4-1 and J is TRBJ1-5, with 7 bases fitting TRBD1. With 0 bases clipped from V and 7 bases from J, the junction kept 6 bases outside the gene matches. This CDR3 has 15 residues. Germline lookup yields CDR1 MGHRA and CDR2 YSYEKL.

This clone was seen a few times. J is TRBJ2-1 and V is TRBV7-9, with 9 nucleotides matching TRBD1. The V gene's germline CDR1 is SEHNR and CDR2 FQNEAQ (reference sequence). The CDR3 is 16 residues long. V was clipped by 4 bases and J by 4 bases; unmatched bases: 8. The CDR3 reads CASSSPGTGPYNEQFF. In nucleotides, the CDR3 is TGTGCCAGCAGCTCCCCAGGGACAGGGCCGTACAATGAGCAGTTCTTC.

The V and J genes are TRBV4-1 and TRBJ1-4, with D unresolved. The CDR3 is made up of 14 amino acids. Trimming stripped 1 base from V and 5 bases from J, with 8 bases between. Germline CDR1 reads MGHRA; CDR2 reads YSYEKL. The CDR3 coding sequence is TGCGCCAGCAGCCAAGTCACAGAAAATGAAAAACTGTTTTTT. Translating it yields CASSQVTENEKLFF.

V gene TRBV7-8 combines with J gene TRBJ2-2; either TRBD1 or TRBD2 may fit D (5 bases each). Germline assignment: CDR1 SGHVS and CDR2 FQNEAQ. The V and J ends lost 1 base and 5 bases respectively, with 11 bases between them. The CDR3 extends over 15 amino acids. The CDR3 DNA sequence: TGTGCCAGCAGCTTAGTGAGGGGATGGACCGGGGAGCTGTTTTTT. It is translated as CASSLVRGWTGELFF.